This T cell receptor beta chain originates from a study of blood T cells in healthy people across ages. The CDR3 consists of 14 residues. The ends were cut back, 2 bases at V and 1 base at J, with 10 bases in the middle. CDR1 and CDR2 (germline): SGDLS, YYNGEE. A J-beta primer mix and a sample-barcoded 5' primer were used in a second PCR of roughly 6 to 12 cycles. TCRdb itself ran the 5' RACE reads through MiXCR, one entry per CDR3 protein. The sample lists hundreds of thousands of distinct CDR3 sequences; around two fifths were seen once. The chain uses TRBV9 and TRBJ2-7; D might be TRBD2 (5 bases). Sequenced input: blood. The source of this sequence is a man between 60 and 75 years old in good health. This CDR3 reads CASSVTSLSYEQYF. CDR3 DNA sequence: TGTGCCAGCAGCGTCACTAGTCTGTCCTACGAGCAGTACTTC. Full variable domain (outside the CDR3, taken from reference TRBV9 and TRBJ2-7): DSGVTQTPKHLITATGQRVTLRCSPRSGDLSVYWYQQSLDQGLQFLIQYYNGEERAKGNILERFSAQQFPDLHSELNLSSLELGDSALYFCASSVTSLSYEQYFGPGTRLTVT.